This T cell receptor beta chain was found in a study of cytomegalovirus exposure and HLA in healthy donors. Study-level points and caveats: A later analysis reportedly identified an Asian-associated ancestry cluster as carrying fewer N-insertions than the approximately 620-donor mean. Being productive about 90% or about 30% of the time was typical of most TCR beta V segments in an earlier analysis. A list of 150 or so TCR beta chains associated with cytomegalovirus was given.

The PCR had 60 Vbeta and 13 Jbeta primers. In the source study's methods: Some 9.9 million shared chains were among about 80 million unique TCR beta chains counted in a later analysis. Data came from immunoSEQ multiplex PCR; TCRdb stores just in-frame clones and leaves some out. V, J and clone size are taken as reported in that table, and D and trimming were inferred from the DNA itself. With tens of thousands of clones in the sample, the ten largest clones hold 2.7%. Looked up from germline, CDR1 is GTSNPN and CDR2 is SVGIG (reference sequence). V was clipped by 5 bases and J by 2 bases; unmatched bases: 3. This CDR3 has 12 amino acids. On this clone itself: The antigen is not known.

The sequenced sample consisted of PBMCs. The chain employs TRBV30 and TRBJ2-7; the match to TRBD1 covers 7 bases. The receptor was derived from a man aged 40-49 years in good health and CMV-seronegative. The CDR3 is CAWRQGAYEQYF. Here the CDR3 DNA reads TGTGCCTGGCGGCAGGGGGCCTACGAGCAGTACTTC.